This T cell receptor beta chain comes out of a study of T cell responses to AZD1222 COVID-19 vaccine. Study outcomes and limitations: Possibly, clonal diversity was underestimated; donors were largely white British and included more females. The breadth and depth of Spike-specific TCRs increased once two AZD1222 doses had been given.

Per the germline V gene, CDR1 is LGHNA and CDR2 is YSLEER. The CDR3 contains 18 residues. Trimming shortened V by 4 bases and J by 4 bases, and 25 bases separated the two germline ends. The method was immunoSEQ multiplex PCR; TCRdb's version includes in-frame clones alone and lacks a portion of them. The table includes more than 95,000 clones, 88% detected once. Turning to this clone: What it binds is unknown.

The sample consisted of peripheral blood, taken 28 days after the second AZD1222 dose. The chain combines TRBV4-3 with TRBJ1-1; tentative D call: TRBD1 (5 bases). The TCR was taken from an adult who received the AZD1222 COVID-19 vaccine. The CDR3 here is CASSREVDIWGGSTEAFF. The CDR3 nucleotides read TGCGCCAGCAGCCGTGAGGTGGACATTTGGGGAGGTAGCACTGAAGCTTTCTTT.